Many counts were recorded for the clone carrying this TCR beta chain. Its specificity is unknown. The sample comes from a study of T cell responses to AZD1222 COVID-19 vaccine. Background on the study: Pooled in the analysis were second doses at about 4 or about 12 weeks.

Whole-study findings and limits: Clonal diversity was possibly underestimated, and white British individuals and females predominated among donors. At baseline, seropositivity was found in only 6 or 7 AZD1222 recipients.

Profiling relied on immunoSEQ multiplex PCR, and the TCRdb table lists in-frame clones only, not all of them. The sample consists of some 50,000 clones, approximately 83% of them appearing once. CDR3 size: 18 residues. Germline V lookup: CDR1 SGDLS, CDR2 YYNGEE. Unmatched junction bases numbered 11, after V lost 5 bases and J lost 3 bases. The sequencing here drew on peripheral blood, taken on day 0 of AZD1222 vaccination. The clonotype was recovered from an adult in good health. The chain has TRBV9 and TRBJ2-1, with 13 bases matching TRBD2. This chain's CDR3 is CASSAEGTSGTFYNEQFF. In nucleotides, the CDR3 is TGTGCCAGCAGTGCCGAGGGGACTAGCGGGACCTTCTACAATGAGCAGTTCTTC.